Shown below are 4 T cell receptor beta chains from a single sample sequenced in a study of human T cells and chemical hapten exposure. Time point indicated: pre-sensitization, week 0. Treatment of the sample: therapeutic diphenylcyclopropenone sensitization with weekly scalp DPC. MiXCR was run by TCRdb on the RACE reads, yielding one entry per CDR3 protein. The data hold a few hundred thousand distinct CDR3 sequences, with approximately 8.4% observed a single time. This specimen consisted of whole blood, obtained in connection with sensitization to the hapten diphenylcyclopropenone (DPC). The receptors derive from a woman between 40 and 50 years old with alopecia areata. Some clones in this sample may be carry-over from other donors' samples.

The CDR3, as DNA: TGTGCCAGCAGCTCGAGACAGGGCGGAGATCAGCCCCAGCATTTT. This translates into CASSSRQGGDQPQHF. The genes are TRBV7-2 and TRBJ1-5, with 7 bases fitting TRBD1. The CDR3 has 15 residues. Trimming took 4 bases from V and 5 from J; bases not matched to a gene: 8. Germline V lookup: CDR1 SGHTA, CDR2 FQGNSA.

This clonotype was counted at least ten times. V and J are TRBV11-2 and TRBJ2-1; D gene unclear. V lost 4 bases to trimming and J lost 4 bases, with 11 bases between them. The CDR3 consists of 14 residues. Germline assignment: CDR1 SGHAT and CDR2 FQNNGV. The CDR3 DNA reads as TGTGCCAGCAGCTCCTGGCCCGGGTACAATGAGCAGTTCTTC. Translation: CASSSWPGYNEQFF.

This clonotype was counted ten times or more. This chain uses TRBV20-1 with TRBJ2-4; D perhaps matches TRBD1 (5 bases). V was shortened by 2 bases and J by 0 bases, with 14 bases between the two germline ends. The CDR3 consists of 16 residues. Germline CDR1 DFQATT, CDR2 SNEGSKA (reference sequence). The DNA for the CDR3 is TGCAGTGCTAGATCCCCAGGGAAAATAGCCAAAAACATTCAGTACTTC. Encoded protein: CSARSPGKIAKNIQYF.

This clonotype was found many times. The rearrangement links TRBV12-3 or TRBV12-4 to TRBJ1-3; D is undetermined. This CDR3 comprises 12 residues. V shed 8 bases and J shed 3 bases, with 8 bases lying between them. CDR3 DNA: TGTGCCAGCCGAAGGGTTGGAAACACCATATATTTT. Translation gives CASRRVGNTIYF.